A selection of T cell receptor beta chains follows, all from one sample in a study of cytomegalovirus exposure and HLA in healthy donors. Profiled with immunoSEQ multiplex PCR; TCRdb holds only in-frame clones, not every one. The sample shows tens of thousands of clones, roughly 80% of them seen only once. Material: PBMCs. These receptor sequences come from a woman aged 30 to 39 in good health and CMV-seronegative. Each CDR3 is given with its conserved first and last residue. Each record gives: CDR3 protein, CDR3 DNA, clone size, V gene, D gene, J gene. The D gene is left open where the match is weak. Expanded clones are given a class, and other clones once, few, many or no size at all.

CASSLSSGLVYEQYF | TGTGCCAGCAGCTTAAGTTCAGGTTTGGTCTACGAGCAGTACTTC | - | TRBV11-2 | - | TRBJ2-7
CASSYSPSSTDTQYF | TGTGCCAGCAGCTATTCCCCCTCTAGCACAGATACGCAGTATTTT | - | TRBV2 | - | TRBJ2-3
CASSWTGGMNTGELFF | TGCGCCAGCAGCTGGACAGGGGGAATGAACACCGGGGAGCTGTTTTTT | - | TRBV5-1 | TRBD1 | TRBJ2-2
CASSRSRESSGANVLTF | TGCGCCAGCAGCCGAAGCCGGGAGAGCTCTGGGGCCAACGTCCTGACTTTC | - | TRBV5-1 | - | TRBJ2-6
CASSLVRDSYNEQFF | TGCGCCAGCAGCTTGGTTCGGGACAGTTACAATGAGCAGTTCTTC | - | TRBV5-1 | TRBD1 | TRBJ2-1
CSSSLPLQGGYTF | TGTTCCAGCAGCTTGCCCTTACAGGGGGGCTACACCTTC | - | TRBV7-9 | TRBD1 | TRBJ1-2
CASSPMGPTPDGNTIYF | TGTGCCAGCTCACCAATGGGCCCGACCCCAGACGGAAACACCATATATTTT | - | TRBV18 | - | TRBJ1-3
CASSVPDRGLYYGYTF | TGTGCCAGCAGCGTACCGGACAGGGGTCTTTACTATGGCTACACCTTC | - | TRBV9 | TRBD1 | TRBJ1-2
CASSLADRDDSPLHF | TGTGCCAGCAGCTTGGCGGACAGGGACGATTCACCCCTCCACTTT | - | TRBV5-4 | TRBD1 | TRBJ1-6
CASSPWGTQNSPLHF | TGTGCCAGCTCGCCGTGGGGGACTCAGAATTCACCCCTCCACTTT | - | TRBV18 | - | TRBJ1-6
CASRGIGNTEAFF | TGTGCCAGCCGGGGGATCGGGAACACTGAAGCTTTCTTT | - | TRBV7-9 | - | TRBJ1-1
CASSLPPGAGGTEAFF | TGTGCCAGCAGTTTACCCCCCGGGGCCGGGGGCACTGAAGCTTTCTTT | - | TRBV28 | - | TRBJ1-1
CASSRLAGSSETQYF | TGTGCCAGCAGTCGACTAGCGGGATCTTCAGAGACCCAGTACTTC | few | TRBV6-1 | TRBD2 | TRBJ2-5
CASSSPGTGGWTEAFF | TGTGCCAGCAGTTCTCCCGGGACAGGGGGCTGGACTGAAGCTTTCTTT | once | TRBV28 | TRBD1 | TRBJ1-1
CASSPQDTEAFF | TGTGCCAGCAGCCCCCAGGACACTGAAGCTTTCTTT | - | TRBV5-4 | - | TRBJ1-1
CSVRGDGREHYTF | TGCAGCGTTCGGGGGGATGGCAGGGAGCATTACACCTTC | - | TRBV29-1 | - | TRBJ1-2
CASSTPPPQVTDTQYF | TGTGCCAGCAGCACCCCCCCTCCCCAGGTCACAGATACGCAGTATTTT | few | TRBV7-2 | - | TRBJ2-3
CASTKGQGSTYEQYF | TGTGCCAGCACTAAGGGTCAGGGCTCAACCTACGAGCAGTACTTC | - | TRBV28 | - | TRBJ2-7
CASSPAGRGPTDTQYF | TGTGCCAGCAGCCCCGCGGGCAGGGGGCCGACAGATACGCAGTATTTT | few | TRBV7-9 | TRBD1 | TRBJ2-3
CASSRQRDYGYTF | TGCGCCAGCAGCCGACAGCGGGACTATGGCTACACCTTC | - | TRBV4-3 | - | TRBJ1-2
CASSGPQRPGYTF | TGTGCCAGCAGCGGGCCCCAGAGGCCGGGGTACACCTTC | once | TRBV2 | - | TRBJ1-2
CASTIITGGTDTQYF | TGTGCCAGCACCATAATAACGGGGGGCACAGATACGCAGTATTTT | - | TRBV6-5 | - | TRBJ2-3
CASSVGQGRVTNEKLFF | TGTGCCAGCAGCGTCGGACAGGGGAGAGTAACTAATGAAAAACTGTTTTTT | - | TRBV11-3 | TRBD1 | TRBJ1-4
CAWSAGHLNTEAFF | TGTGCCTGGAGTGCGGGACACTTGAACACTGAAGCTTTCTTT | - | TRBV30 | - | TRBJ1-1
CASSVGEQAYEQYF | TGTGCCAGCAGCGTGGGCGAACAGGCCTACGAGCAGTACTTC | - | TRBV9 | - | TRBJ2-7
CASSIVDINYGYTF | TGTGCCAGTAGTATAGTCGACATAAACTATGGCTACACCTTC | - | TRBV19 | - | TRBJ1-2